Listed below are T cell receptor beta chains from one sample, sequenced in a study of graft-versus-host responses after intestinal transplantation. Libraries were prepared by immunoSEQ multiplex PCR; TCRdb keeps only in-frame clonotypes and omits some of them. Of more than 40,000 clones in the sample, about 95% are singletons; the top ten hold under 0.25%. Their specific antigens are unknown. The specimen was unstimulated CD8+ T cells sorted from spleen or lymph node cells, collected before transplant. The receptors here all came from a human donor who was the organ donor for an intestinal transplant. CDR3s include the opening cysteine and the closing phenylalanine or tryptophan. Fields, in order: D gene, clone size, J gene, V gene, CDR3 DNA, CDR3 protein. The D gene is left open where the match is weak. Rows give clone size only sometimes, using once, few, many, or a class for an expanded clone.

d_gene: .
abundance: .
j_gene: TRBJ2-1
v_gene: TRBV6-1
CDR3nt: TGTGCCAGCAGTGAAGCGTTCAGCAACACCTACAATGAGCAGTTCTTC
CDR3aa: CASSEAFSNTYNEQFF

d_gene: .
abundance: .
j_gene: TRBJ2-7
v_gene: TRBV4-1
CDR3nt: TGCGCCAGCAGCCTCCGACTCTCCGATTCCTACGAGCAGTACTTC
CDR3aa: CASSLRLSDSYEQYF

d_gene: TRBD2
abundance: once
j_gene: TRBJ2-2
v_gene: TRBV27
CDR3nt: TGTGCCAGCAGTCTCCTAGGGATAGCGGGGGGCCCCGGGGAGCTGTTTTTT
CDR3aa: CASSLLGIAGGPGELFF

d_gene: TRBD1
abundance: .
j_gene: TRBJ2-1
v_gene: TRBV10-3
CDR3nt: TGTGCCATTGGGACAGACTCCTACAATGAGCAGTTCTTC
CDR3aa: CAIGTDSYNEQFF

d_gene: .
abundance: once
j_gene: TRBJ1-2
v_gene: TRBV16
CDR3nt: TGTGCCAGCAGCCAATCTCTTGCCCCGACAGAGGACTTCGGCTACACCTTC
CDR3aa: CASSQSLAPTEDFGYTF

d_gene: .
abundance: .
j_gene: TRBJ2-2
v_gene: TRBV19
CDR3nt: TGTGCCAGTAGTTCCCCGGTAGGGGGGAAGAACACCGGGGAGCTGTTTTTT
CDR3aa: CASSSPVGGKNTGELFF

d_gene: TRBD1
abundance: .
j_gene: TRBJ1-4
v_gene: TRBV7-6
CDR3nt: TGTGCCAGCAGGCTAACCGGGACAGAAAAAGAAAAACTGTTTTTT
CDR3aa: CASRLTGTEKEKLFF

d_gene: .
abundance: .
j_gene: TRBJ2-4
v_gene: TRBV7-9
CDR3nt: TGCGCCAGCAGCGCAGAATTCAAAAACATTCAGTACTTC
CDR3aa: CASSAEFKNIQYF

d_gene: .
abundance: few
j_gene: TRBJ1-4
v_gene: TRBV28
CDR3nt: TGTGCCAGCAGTTCCCGGGCAGCAACTAATGAAAAACTGTTTTTT
CDR3aa: CASSSRAATNEKLFF

d_gene: TRBD1
abundance: .
j_gene: TRBJ1-1
v_gene: TRBV5-1
CDR3nt: TGCGCCAGCAGCCCACAGACAGGGGGCACTGAAGCTTTCTTT
CDR3aa: CASSPQTGGTEAFF

d_gene: TRBD2
abundance: .
j_gene: TRBJ2-5
v_gene: TRBV30
CDR3nt: TGTGCCTGGGGGACTAGCGGAGAGACCCAGTACTTC
CDR3aa: CAWGTSGETQYF

d_gene: .
abundance: .
j_gene: TRBJ2-1
v_gene: TRBV27
CDR3nt: TGTGCCACCACGGGTAGCGGCTCGATCAATGAGCAGTTCTTC
CDR3aa: CATTGSGSINEQFF

d_gene: TRBD2
abundance: .
j_gene: TRBJ2-5
v_gene: TRBV6-5
CDR3nt: TGTGCCAGCAGTACCTCGCGGGGGGACCAAGAGACCCAGTACTTC
CDR3aa: CASSTSRGDQETQYF

d_gene: .
abundance: .
j_gene: TRBJ1-4
v_gene: TRBV25-1
CDR3nt: TGTGCCAGCAGTCCCTGGACGGATTCTAATGAAAAACTGTTTTTT
CDR3aa: CASSPWTDSNEKLFF

d_gene: .
abundance: .
j_gene: TRBJ2-1
v_gene: TRBV28
CDR3nt: TGTGCCAGCAGGCTGGGGCGCAGCTCCTACAATGAGCAGTTCTTC
CDR3aa: CASRLGRSSYNEQFF

d_gene: .
abundance: .
j_gene: TRBJ2-7
v_gene: TRBV11-1
CDR3nt: TGTGCCAGCAGCTTAGTGACAGACTCCTACGAGCAGTACTTC
CDR3aa: CASSLVTDSYEQYF

d_gene: .
abundance: .
j_gene: TRBJ2-2
v_gene: TRBV4-1
CDR3nt: TGCGCCAGCAGCCAAGCCCACGGGGAGCTGTTTTTT
CDR3aa: CASSQAHGELFF

d_gene: .
abundance: .
j_gene: TRBJ2-5
v_gene: TRBV4-2
CDR3nt: TGTGCCAGCAGCCAGGATGAAAGGGGGGGTTTTGCCGGGACCCAGTACTTC
CDR3aa: CASSQDERGGFAGTQYF

d_gene: .
abundance: .
j_gene: TRBJ2-1
v_gene: TRBV28
CDR3nt: TGTGCCAGCAGTCGAGAGATAGGGCAGTTCTTC
CDR3aa: CASSREIGQFF

d_gene: .
abundance: .
j_gene: TRBJ1-2
v_gene: TRBV30
CDR3nt: TGTGCCTGGAGTCCCGGGACGGGGAGCTATGGCTACACCTTC
CDR3aa: CAWSPGTGSYGYTF

d_gene: .
abundance: .
j_gene: TRBJ2-5
v_gene: TRBV11-3
CDR3nt: TGTGCCAGCAGCTTAGGGTCTCGGGCGGACCAAGAGACCCAGTACTTC
CDR3aa: CASSLGSRADQETQYF

d_gene: .
abundance: once
j_gene: TRBJ2-7
v_gene: TRBV4-1
CDR3nt: TGCGCCAGCAGCCAAGATAGAACCGGGGGAGACAAGCAGTACTTC
CDR3aa: CASSQDRTGGDKQYF

d_gene: .
abundance: .
j_gene: TRBJ2-7
v_gene: TRBV27
CDR3nt: TGTGCCAGCACCCCTTTCGGCAGGCCGACCTACGAGCAGTACTTC
CDR3aa: CASTPFGRPTYEQYF

d_gene: .
abundance: .
j_gene: TRBJ2-7
v_gene: TRBV11-3
CDR3nt: TGTGCCAGCAGTCCCGACGGATCCTACGAGCAGTACTTC
CDR3aa: CASSPDGSYEQYF

d_gene: TRBD2
abundance: .
j_gene: TRBJ2-7
v_gene: TRBV4-1
CDR3nt: TGCGCCAGCAGCCAAATCGTAACTAGCGGGGGGATCTACGAGCAGTACTTC
CDR3aa: CASSQIVTSGGIYEQYF

d_gene: TRBD1
abundance: .
j_gene: TRBJ2-5
v_gene: TRBV27
CDR3nt: TGTGCCAGCAGTGATTTAACGACAGGGGCGGCGGAGACCCAGTACTTC
CDR3aa: CASSDLTTGAAETQYF

d_gene: .
abundance: .
j_gene: TRBJ2-1
v_gene: TRBV6-1
CDR3nt: TGTGCCAGCAGAGAGTACAATGAGCAGTTCTTC
CDR3aa: CASREYNEQFF

d_gene: .
abundance: .
j_gene: TRBJ2-3
v_gene: TRBV28
CDR3nt: TGTGCCAGCAGTTCCGCTGTGACGGGAAACACAGATACGCAGTATTTT
CDR3aa: CASSSAVTGNTDTQYF

d_gene: .
abundance: once
j_gene: TRBJ2-7
v_gene: TRBV6-1
CDR3nt: TGTGCCAGCAAGGGTAGGGAAGACTACGAGCAGTACTTC
CDR3aa: CASKGREDYEQYF

d_gene: TRBD1
abundance: .
j_gene: TRBJ1-6
v_gene: TRBV5-4
CDR3nt: TGTGCCAGCCGTACAGGGGTTGAAAGCTCCTATAATTCACCCCTCCACTTT
CDR3aa: CASRTGVESSYNSPLHF

d_gene: .
abundance: .
j_gene: TRBJ2-5
v_gene: TRBV28
CDR3nt: TGTGCCAGCAGTTTTAGTCGCGCTCTGGAGACCCAGTACTTC
CDR3aa: CASSFSRALETQYF

d_gene: .
abundance: .
j_gene: TRBJ1-3
v_gene: TRBV6-1
CDR3nt: TGTGCCAGCAGTGAGGCCGGGGTCGGAAACACCATATATTTT
CDR3aa: CASSEAGVGNTIYF

d_gene: .
abundance: .
j_gene: TRBJ2-2
v_gene: TRBV11-3
CDR3nt: TGTGCCAGCAGCTCTTTGGGGGAGCTGTTTTTT
CDR3aa: CASSSLGELFF

d_gene: .
abundance: .
j_gene: TRBJ1-1
v_gene: TRBV7-8
CDR3nt: TGTGCCAGCAGCCAAACTGGAGGGGATGAAGCTTTCTTT
CDR3aa: CASSQTGGDEAFF

d_gene: TRBD1
abundance: .
j_gene: TRBJ2-1
v_gene: TRBV9
CDR3nt: TGTGCCAGCAGCGTAGTGGCAGGGGGCGTGAATGAGCAGTTCTTC
CDR3aa: CASSVVAGGVNEQFF